This T cell receptor (beta chain) derives from a study of T cell responses to AZD1222 COVID-19 vaccine. Study observations and caveats: With two AZD1222 doses given, Spike-specific TCR breadth and depth both rose. Most donors were white British, females outnumbered males, and clonal diversity was possibly underestimated.

Assay used: immunoSEQ multiplex PCR; TCRdb lists only in-frame clones, some missing. The sample records 180,000 or so clones, roughly 92% being singletons. A single count supports this clone. Its antigen remains unknown. V gave up 6 bases and J gave up 1 base, with 13 bases separating them. Germline CDR1 reads SGHRS; CDR2 reads YFSETQ. CDR3 size: 14 residues. The source was peripheral blood, collected 28 days after the second AZD1222 dose. This chain links TRBV5-1 with TRBJ1-1; TRBD1 is a possible D gene (5 bases). The TCR originated in an adult who received the AZD1222 COVID-19 vaccine. The CDR3 here is CASKSGGANTEAFF. In DNA, the CDR3 is TGCGCCAGCAAATCGGGGGGAGCGAACACTGAAGCTTTCTTT.